This T cell receptor beta chain was observed in a study of post-analysis software for immune sequencing data. V was shortened by 5 bases and J by 6 bases, with 13 bases between the two germline ends. The CDR3 totals 13 residues. Germline V gene data show CDR1 as SGDLS and CDR2 as YYNGEE. Prepared libraries of TCR beta cDNA carried unique molecular identifiers. TCRdb recomputed calls from the PCR reads with MiXCR, one row per CDR3 protein. The repertoire consists of some 160,000 distinct CDR3 sequences, with 35% to 40% occurring once and the leading ten covering 28%. The TCR was taken from a girl under 18 with multiple sclerosis. The chain uses TRBV9 and TRBJ2-3; no clear D gene. The starting material was blood, obtained after autologous hematopoietic stem cell transplantation. This chain's CDR3 is CASSQATSDTQYF. The CDR3 DNA follows: TGTGCCAGCAGTCAAGCAACGAGTGATACGCAGTATTTT.